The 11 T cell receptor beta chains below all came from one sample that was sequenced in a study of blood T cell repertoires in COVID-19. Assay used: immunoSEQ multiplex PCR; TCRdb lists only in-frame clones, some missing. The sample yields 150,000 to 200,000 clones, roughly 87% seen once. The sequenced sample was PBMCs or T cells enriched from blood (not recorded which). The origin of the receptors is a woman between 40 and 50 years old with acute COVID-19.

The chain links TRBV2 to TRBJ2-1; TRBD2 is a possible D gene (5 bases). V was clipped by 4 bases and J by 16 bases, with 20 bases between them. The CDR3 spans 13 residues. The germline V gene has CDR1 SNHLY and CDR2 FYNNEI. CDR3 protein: CASSALPGREFFF. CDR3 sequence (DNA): TGTGCCAGCAGTGCCCTCCCTGGAAGGGAGTTTTTCTTC.

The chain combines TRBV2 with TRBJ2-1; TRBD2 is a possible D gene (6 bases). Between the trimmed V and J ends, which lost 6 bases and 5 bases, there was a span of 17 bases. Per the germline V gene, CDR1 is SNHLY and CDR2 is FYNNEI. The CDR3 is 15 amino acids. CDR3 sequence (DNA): TGTGCCAGCAGCCCCGGCGGTAGCGGAGACAATGAGCAGTTCTTC. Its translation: CASSPGGSGDNEQFF.

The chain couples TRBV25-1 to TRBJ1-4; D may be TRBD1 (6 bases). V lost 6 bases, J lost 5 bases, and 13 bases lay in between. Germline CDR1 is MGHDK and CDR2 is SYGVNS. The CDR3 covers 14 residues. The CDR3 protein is CASSEWQGNEKLFF. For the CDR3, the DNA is TGTGCCAGCAGCGAGTGGCAGGGGAATGAAAAACTGTTTTTT.

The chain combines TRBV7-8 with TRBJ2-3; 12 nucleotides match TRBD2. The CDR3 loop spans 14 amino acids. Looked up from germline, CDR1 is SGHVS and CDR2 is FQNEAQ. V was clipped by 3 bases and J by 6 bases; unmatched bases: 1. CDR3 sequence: CASSFGTSGDTQYF. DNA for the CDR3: TGTGCCAGCAGCTTCGGGACTAGCGGGGATACGCAGTATTTT.

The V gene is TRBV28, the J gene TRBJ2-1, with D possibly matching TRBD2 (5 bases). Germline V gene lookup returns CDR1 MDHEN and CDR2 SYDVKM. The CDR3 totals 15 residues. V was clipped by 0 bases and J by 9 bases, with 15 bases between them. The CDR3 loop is CASSLWKIGESEQFF. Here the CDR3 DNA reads TGTGCCAGCAGTTTATGGAAGATCGGGGAGTCTGAGCAGTTCTTC.

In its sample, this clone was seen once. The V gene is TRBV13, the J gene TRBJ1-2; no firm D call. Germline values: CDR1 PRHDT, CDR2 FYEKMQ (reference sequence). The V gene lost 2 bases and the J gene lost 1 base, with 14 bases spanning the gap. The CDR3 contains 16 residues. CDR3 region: CASSLTGRAFNYGYTF. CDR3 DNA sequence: TGTGCCAGCAGCTTAACGGGGAGGGCCTTTAACTATGGCTACACCTTC.

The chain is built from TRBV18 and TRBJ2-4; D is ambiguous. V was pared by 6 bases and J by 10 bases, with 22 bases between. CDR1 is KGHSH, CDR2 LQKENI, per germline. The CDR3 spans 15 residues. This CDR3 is CASSTTSVTSEIQYF. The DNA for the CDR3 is TGTGCCAGCTCTACAACATCCGTAACATCGGAGATTCAGTACTTC.

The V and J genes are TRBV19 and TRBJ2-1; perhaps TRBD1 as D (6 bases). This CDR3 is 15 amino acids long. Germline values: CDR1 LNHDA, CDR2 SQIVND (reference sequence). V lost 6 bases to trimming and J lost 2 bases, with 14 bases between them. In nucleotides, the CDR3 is TGTGCCAGTAGAATCACCAGGGGTACCTACAATGAGCAGTTCTTC. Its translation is CASRITRGTYNEQFF.

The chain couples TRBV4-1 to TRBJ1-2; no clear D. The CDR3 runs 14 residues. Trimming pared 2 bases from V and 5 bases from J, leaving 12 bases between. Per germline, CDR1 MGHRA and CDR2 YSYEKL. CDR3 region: CASSQMEGRYGYTF. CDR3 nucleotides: TGCGCCAGCAGCCAAATGGAGGGAAGGTATGGCTACACCTTC.

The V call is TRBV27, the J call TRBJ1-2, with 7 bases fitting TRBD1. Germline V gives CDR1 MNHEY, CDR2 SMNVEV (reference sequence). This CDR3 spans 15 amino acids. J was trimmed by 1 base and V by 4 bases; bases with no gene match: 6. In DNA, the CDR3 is TGTGCCAGCAGTTCCAGGGGGTACGGTAACTATGGCTACACCTTC. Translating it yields CASSSRGYGNYGYTF.

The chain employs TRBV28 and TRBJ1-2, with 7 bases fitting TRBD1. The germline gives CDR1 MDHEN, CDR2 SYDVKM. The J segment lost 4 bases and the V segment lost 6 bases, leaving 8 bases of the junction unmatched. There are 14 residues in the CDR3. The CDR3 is CASSHQTGVYGYTF. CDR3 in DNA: TGTGCCAGCAGCCACCAAACAGGGGTCTATGGCTACACCTTC.